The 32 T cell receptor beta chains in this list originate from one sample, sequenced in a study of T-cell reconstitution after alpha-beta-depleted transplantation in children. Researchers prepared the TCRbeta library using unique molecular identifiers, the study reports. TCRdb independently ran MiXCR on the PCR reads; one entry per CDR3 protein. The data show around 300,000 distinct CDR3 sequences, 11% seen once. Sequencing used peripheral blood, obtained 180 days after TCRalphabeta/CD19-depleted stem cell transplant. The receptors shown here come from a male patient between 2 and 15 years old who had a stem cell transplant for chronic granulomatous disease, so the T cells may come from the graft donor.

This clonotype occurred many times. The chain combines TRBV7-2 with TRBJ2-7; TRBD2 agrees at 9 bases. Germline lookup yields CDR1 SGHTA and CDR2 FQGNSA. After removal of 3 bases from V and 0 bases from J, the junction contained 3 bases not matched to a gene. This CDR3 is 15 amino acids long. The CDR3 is CASSFLAGSSYEQYF. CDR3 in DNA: TGTGCCAGCAGCTTTCTAGCGGGAAGCTCCTACGAGCAGTACTTC.

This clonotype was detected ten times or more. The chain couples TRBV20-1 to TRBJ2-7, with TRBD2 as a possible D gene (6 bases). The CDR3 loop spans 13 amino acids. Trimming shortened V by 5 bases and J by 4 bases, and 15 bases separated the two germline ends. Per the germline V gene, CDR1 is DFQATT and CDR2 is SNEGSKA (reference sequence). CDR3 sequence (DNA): TGCAGTGCTGCGCGGCGGGACTTATACGAGCAGTACTTC. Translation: CSAARRDLYEQYF.

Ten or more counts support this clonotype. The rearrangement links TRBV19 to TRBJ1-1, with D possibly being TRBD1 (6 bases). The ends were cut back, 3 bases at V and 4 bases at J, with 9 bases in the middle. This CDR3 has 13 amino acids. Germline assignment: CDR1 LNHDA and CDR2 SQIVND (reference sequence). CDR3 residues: CASSIGGGTEAFF. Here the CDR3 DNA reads TGTGCCAGTAGTATTGGAGGGGGCACTGAAGCTTTCTTT. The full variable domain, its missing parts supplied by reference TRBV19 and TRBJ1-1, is DGGITQSPKYLFRKEGQNVTLSCEQNLNHDAMYWYRQDPGQGLRLIYYSQIVNDFQKGDIAEGYSVSREKKESFPLTVTSAQKNPTAFYLCASSIGGGTEAFFGQGTRLTVV.

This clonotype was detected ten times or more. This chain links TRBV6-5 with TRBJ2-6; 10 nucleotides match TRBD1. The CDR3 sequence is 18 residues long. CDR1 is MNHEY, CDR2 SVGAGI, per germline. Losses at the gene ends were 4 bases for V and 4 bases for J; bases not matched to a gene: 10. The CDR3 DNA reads TGTGCCAGCAGTTCAACTCCGGGACAGGGGCTCGGGGCCAACGTCCTGACTTTC. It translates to CASSSTPGQGLGANVLTF.

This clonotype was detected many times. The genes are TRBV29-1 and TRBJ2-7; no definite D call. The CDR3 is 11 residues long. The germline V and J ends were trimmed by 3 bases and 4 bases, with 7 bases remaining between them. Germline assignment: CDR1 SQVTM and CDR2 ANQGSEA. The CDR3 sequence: CSVEGEYEQYF. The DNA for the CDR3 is TGCAGCGTTGAGGGCGAGTACGAGCAGTACTTC.

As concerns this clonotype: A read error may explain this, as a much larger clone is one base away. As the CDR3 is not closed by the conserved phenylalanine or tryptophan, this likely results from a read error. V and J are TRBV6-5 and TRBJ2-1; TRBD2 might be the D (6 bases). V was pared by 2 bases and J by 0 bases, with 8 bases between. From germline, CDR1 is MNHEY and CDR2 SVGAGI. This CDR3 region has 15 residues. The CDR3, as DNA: TGTGCCAGCAGTTACGCGGGGTCCTCCTACAATGAGCAGTTCTTG. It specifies CASSYAGSSYNEQFL.

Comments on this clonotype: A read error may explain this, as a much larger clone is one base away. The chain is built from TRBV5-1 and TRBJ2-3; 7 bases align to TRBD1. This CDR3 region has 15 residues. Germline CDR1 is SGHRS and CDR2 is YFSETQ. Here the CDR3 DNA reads TGCACCAGCCACTCACAGGGGAATCCCGCAGATACGCAGTATTTT. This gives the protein CTSHSQGNPADTQYF.

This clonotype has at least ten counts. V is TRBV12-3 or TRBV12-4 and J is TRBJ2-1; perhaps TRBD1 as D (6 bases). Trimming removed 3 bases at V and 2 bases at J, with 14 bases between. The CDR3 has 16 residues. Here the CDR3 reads CASSLPIGQPYNEQFF. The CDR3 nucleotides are TGTGCCAGCAGTTTGCCCATCGGACAGCCCTACAATGAGCAGTTCTTC.

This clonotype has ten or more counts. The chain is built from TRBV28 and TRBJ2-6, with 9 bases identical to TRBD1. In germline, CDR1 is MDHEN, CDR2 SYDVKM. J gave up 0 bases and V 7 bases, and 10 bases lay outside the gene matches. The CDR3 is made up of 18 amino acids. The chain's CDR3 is CASTSGDRVSSGANVLTF. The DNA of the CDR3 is TGTGCCAGCACCTCAGGGGACAGGGTCTCCTCTGGGGCCAACGTCCTGACTTTC. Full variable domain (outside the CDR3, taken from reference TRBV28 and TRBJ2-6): DVKVTQSSRYLVKRTGEKVFLECVQDMDHENMFWYRQDPGLGLRLIYFSYDVKMKEKGDIPEGYSVSREKKERFSLILESASTNQTSMYLCASTSGDRVSSGANVLTFGAGSRLTVL.

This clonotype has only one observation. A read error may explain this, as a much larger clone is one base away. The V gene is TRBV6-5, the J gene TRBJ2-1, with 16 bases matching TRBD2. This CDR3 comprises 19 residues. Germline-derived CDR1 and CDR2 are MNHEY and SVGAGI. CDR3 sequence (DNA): TGTGTCAGCAGTTACGGGACTAGCGGGAGGGCCGGCTCCTACAATGAGCAGTTCTTC. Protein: CVSSYGTSGRAGSYNEQFF.

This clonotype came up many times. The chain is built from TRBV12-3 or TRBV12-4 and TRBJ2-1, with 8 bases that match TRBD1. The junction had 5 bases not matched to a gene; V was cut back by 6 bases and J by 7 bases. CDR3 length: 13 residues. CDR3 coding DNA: TGTGCCAGCAGGTCCGGGACAGGTAATGAGCAGTTCTTC. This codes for CASRSGTGNEQFF.

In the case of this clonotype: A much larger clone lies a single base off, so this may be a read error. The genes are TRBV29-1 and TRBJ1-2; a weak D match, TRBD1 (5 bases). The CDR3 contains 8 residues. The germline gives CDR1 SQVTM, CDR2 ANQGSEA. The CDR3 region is CSVGLYPF. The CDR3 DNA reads TGCAGCGTGGGGCTCTACCCCTTC.

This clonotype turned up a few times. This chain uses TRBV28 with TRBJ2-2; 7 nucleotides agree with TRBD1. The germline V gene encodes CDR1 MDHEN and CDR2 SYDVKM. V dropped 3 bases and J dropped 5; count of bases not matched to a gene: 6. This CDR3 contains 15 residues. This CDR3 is CASSFVGQLTGELFF. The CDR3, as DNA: TGTGCCAGCAGTTTTGTGGGACAGTTAACCGGGGAGCTGTTTTTT.

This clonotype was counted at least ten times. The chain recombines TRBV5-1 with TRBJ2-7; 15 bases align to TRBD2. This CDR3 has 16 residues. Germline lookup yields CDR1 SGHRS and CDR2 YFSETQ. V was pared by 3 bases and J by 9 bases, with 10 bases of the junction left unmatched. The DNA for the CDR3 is TGCGCCAGCAGCTCGGGACTAGCGGGAGGCCCCTGGACGCAGTACTTC. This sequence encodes CASSSGLAGGPWTQYF.

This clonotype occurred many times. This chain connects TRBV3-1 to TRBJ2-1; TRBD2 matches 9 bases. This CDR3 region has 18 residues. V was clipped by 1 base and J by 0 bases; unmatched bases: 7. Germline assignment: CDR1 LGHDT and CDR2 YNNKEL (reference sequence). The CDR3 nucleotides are TGTGCCAGCAGCCAAGTGTTTAGCGGGGGAAACTCCTACAATGAGCAGTTCTTC. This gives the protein CASSQVFSGGNSYNEQFF.

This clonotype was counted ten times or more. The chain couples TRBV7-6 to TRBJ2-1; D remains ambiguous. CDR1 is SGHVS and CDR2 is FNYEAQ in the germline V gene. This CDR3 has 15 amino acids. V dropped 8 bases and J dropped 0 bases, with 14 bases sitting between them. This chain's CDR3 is CASHLTHTSYNEQFF. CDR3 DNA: TGTGCCAGCCACCTTACCCATACCTCCTACAATGAGCAGTTCTTC.

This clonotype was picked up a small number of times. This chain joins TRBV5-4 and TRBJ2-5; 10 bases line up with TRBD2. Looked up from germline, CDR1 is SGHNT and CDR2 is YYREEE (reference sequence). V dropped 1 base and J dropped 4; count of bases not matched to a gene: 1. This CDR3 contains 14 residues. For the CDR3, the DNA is TGTGCCAGCAGCTTGCGACTAGCGGGAGAGACCCAGTACTTC. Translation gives CASSLRLAGETQYF.

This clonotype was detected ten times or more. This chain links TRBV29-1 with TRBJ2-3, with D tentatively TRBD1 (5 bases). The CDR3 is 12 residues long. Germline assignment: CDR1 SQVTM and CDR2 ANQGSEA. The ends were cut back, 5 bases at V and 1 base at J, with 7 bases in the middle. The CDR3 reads CSVFRGTDTQYF. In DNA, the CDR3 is TGCAGCGTTTTCAGGGGCACAGATACGCAGTATTTT.

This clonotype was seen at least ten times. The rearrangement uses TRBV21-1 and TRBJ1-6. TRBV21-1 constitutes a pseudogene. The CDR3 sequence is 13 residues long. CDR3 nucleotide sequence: TGTGCCAGCAGCAAAGGGCACAATTCACCCCTCCACTTT. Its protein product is CASSKGHNSPLHF.

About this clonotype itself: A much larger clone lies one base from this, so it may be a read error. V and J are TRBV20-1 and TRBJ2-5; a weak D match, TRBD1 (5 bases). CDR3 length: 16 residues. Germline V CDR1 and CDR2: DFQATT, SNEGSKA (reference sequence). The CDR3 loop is CCARFRGHAFQETQYF. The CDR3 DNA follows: TGCTGTGCTAGGTTCCGTGGACACGCCTTCCAAGAGACCCAGTACTTC.

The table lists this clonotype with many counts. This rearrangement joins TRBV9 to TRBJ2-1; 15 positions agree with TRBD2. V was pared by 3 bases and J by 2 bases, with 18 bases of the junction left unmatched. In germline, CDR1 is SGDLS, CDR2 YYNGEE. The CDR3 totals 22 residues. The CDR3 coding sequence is TGTGCCAGCAGCGCACTCTCCGGGGAGGGACTAGCGGGAGGATGGCCCTACAATGAGCAGTTCTTC. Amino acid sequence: CASSALSGEGLAGGWPYNEQFF.

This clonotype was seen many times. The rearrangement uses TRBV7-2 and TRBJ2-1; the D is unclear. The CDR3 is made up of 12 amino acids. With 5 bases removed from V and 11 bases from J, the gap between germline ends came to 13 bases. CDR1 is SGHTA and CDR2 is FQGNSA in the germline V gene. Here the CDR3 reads CASSAQLAQQFF. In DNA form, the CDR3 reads TGTGCCAGCAGCGCCCAATTGGCCCAGCAGTTCTTC.

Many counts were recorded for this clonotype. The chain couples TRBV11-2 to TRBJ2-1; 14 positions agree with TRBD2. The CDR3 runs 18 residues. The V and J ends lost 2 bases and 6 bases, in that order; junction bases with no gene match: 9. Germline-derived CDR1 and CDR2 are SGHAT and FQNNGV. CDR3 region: CASSLYPGTSGSSNEQFF. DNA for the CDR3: TGTGCCAGCAGCTTATATCCCGGGACTAGCGGGAGTAGCAATGAGCAGTTCTTC.

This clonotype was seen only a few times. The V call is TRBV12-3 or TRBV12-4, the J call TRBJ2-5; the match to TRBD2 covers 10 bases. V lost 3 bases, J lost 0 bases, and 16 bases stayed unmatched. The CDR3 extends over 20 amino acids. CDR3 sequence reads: CASSFPGWLAGEGNQETQYF. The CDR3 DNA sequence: TGTGCCAGCAGTTTCCCAGGTTGGCTAGCGGGAGAGGGGAACCAAGAGACCCAGTACTTC.

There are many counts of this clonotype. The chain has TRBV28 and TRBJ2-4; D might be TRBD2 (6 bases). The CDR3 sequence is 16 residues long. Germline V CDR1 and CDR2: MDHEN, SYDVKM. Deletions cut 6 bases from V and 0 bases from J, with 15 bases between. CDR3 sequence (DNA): TGTGCCAGCAGAACCGGGAGAAATTTAGCCAAAAACATTCAGTACTTC. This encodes CASRTGRNLAKNIQYF.

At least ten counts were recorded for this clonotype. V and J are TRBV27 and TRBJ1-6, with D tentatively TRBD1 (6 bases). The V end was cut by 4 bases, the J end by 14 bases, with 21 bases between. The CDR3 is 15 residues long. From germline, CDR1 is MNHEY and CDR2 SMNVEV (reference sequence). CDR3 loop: CASSYKGGGGSTLHF. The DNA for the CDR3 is TGTGCCAGCAGTTATAAAGGGGGGGGCGGTAGCACCCTCCACTTT.

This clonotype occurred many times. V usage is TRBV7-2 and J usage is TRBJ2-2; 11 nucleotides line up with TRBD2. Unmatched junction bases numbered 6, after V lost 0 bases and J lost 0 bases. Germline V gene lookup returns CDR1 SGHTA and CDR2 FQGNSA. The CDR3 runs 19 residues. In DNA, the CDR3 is TGTGCCAGCAGCTTAGCCGGACTAGCGGGTCAATCGAACACCGGGGAGCTGTTTTTT. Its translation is CASSLAGLAGQSNTGELFF.

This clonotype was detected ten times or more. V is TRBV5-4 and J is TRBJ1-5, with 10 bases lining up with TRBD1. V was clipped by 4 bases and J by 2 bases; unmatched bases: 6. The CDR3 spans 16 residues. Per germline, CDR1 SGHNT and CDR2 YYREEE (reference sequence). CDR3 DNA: TGTGCCAGCAGCACGCGACAGGGGGCTGGCAATCAGCCCCAGCATTTT. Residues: CASSTRQGAGNQPQHF.

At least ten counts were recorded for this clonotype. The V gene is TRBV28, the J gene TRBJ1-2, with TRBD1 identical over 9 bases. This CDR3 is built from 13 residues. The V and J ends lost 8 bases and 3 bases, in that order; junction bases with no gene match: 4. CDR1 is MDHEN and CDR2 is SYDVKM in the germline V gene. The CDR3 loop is CASERDRDYGYTF. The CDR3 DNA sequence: TGTGCCAGCGAAAGGGACAGGGACTATGGCTACACCTTC.

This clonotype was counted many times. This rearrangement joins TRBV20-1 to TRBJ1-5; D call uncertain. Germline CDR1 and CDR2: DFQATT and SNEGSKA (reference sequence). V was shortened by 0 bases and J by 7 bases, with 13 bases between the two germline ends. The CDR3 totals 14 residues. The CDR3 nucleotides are TGCAGTGCTAGAGACCGGCAGGTGGGCCAGCCCCAGCATTTT. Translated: CSARDRQVGQPQHF.

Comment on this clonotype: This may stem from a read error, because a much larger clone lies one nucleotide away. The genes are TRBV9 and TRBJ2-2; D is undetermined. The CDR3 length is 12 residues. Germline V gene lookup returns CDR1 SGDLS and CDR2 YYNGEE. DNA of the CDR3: TGTCCCAGCAGCCCCGGTCGGGGGGAGCTGTTTTTT. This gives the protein CPSSPGRGELFF.

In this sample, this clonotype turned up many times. The CDR3 DNA reads TGCAGTGCTAGTAGCCAGGGCATACGTCAGCCCCAGCATTTT. Translation gives CSASSQGIRQPQHF. V gene TRBV20-1 combines with J gene TRBJ1-5; possible D gene TRBD1, 5 bases. Per the germline V gene, CDR1 is DFQATT and CDR2 is SNEGSKA (reference sequence). V was shortened by 3 bases and J by 6 bases, with 15 bases between the two germline ends. The CDR3 has 14 residues.